This T cell receptor (beta chain) was retrieved from a study of cytomegalovirus exposure and HLA in healthy donors. With respect to this clone: Its antigen is not known.

The PCR used 60 Vbeta and 13 Jbeta primers. The method was immunoSEQ multiplex PCR; TCRdb's version includes in-frame clones alone and lacks a portion of them. The data show 200,000 to 300,000 clones, 70% to 90% seen once. The study, taken as a whole, reports: The study dropped some indistinguishable V segments, TRBV6-2 and TRBV6-3 among them.

The CDR3 spans 12 residues. In germline, CDR1 is SGHNT, CDR2 YYREEE (reference sequence). V lost 4 bases and J 4 bases, leaving 8 bases between the germline ends. The chain uses TRBV5-4 and TRBJ1-1; no clear D gene. The sequence came from a girl aged 2-10 years in good health and CMV-seronegative. The specimen was PBMCs. CDR3 protein: CASSHRGTEAFF. The CDR3 DNA is TGTGCCAGCAGCCACCGGGGCACTGAAGCTTTCTTT.